This T cell receptor beta chain was sequenced in a study of somatic mutations in cytotoxic T cells in rheumatoid arthritis. The wider study: Flow sorting of some V beta antibody-stained T cells reached nearly 100% purity, with V beta1+ cells also TCRB-sequenced.

V was cut by 2 bases and J by 1 base, with 13 bases left in between. Germline values: CDR1 SGHDT, CDR2 YYEEEE. The CDR3 runs to 17 residues. Study-level points and caveats: More than 20% of CD8+ cells belonged to the largest clone in about an eighth of the roughly 65 patients.

With respect to this clone: The target antigen is unknown.

Isolation of the CD4+ and CD8+ populations was accomplished via positive magnetic bead selection, with purity assessed by flow cytometry. The data were produced by immunoSEQ multiplex PCR, yet TCRdb's version contains in-frame clones alone and is incomplete. This table has around 20,000 clones, roughly four fifths appearing once. The sequence derives from an adult with rheumatoid arthritis. This chain uses TRBV5-6 with TRBJ2-6, with D unclear. The sequenced sample consisted of CD8+ T cells sorted from blood. CDR3 coding DNA: TGTGCCAGCAGCTTTAGGTCCTCCTATTCTGGGGCCAACGTCCTGACTTTC. The encoded protein is CASSFRSSYSGANVLTF.